The 8 T cell receptor beta chains given below trace back to one sample, sequenced in a study of early T cells in non-severe SARS-CoV-2 infection. MiXCR, run by TCRdb on the 5' RACE reads, gives a single entry per CDR3 protein. The sample yields fewer than 120,000 distinct CDR3 sequences, roughly 12% seen once. Sample: whole blood, taken at baseline. Receptors were obtained from an adult who was a healthcare worker with PCR-confirmed SARS-CoV-2 infection or an uninfected control (not recorded which).

This clonotype was detected ten times or more. J is TRBJ2-6 and V is TRBV9; D perhaps matches TRBD1 (6 bases). The V end lost 3 bases, the J end lost 0 bases, and 10 bases lay between the germline ends. Per the germline V gene, CDR1 is SGDLS and CDR2 is YYNGEE. This CDR3 is 16 amino acids long. CDR3 loop: CASSATGTSGANVLTF. The CDR3 DNA reads as TGTGCCAGCAGCGCAACAGGGACCTCTGGGGCCAACGTCCTGACTTTC.

The DNA of the CDR3 is TGTGCCAGCAGTTACAACCGGACCCCTAGGTCCTCCTACGAGCAGTACTTC. This encodes CASSYNRTPRSSYEQYF. The V call is TRBV6-5, the J call TRBJ2-7; D is unresolved. The V gene lost 2 bases and the J gene lost 0 bases, with 17 bases spanning the gap. This CDR3 region has 17 residues. The V gene's germline CDR1 is MNHEY and CDR2 SVGAGI.

This clonotype was detected a few times. The chain uses TRBV5-1 and TRBJ2-1; 8 bases align to TRBD2. This CDR3 has 14 amino acids. The germline CDR1 and CDR2 sequences are SGHRS and YFSETQ. V trimming: 2 bases; J trimming: 5 bases; junction bases outside the gene matches: 3. CDR3 sequence (DNA): TGCGCCAGCAGCTTCTTGCGGGGGGACAATGAGCAGTTCTTC. Translation gives CASSFLRGDNEQFF.

The chain links TRBV27 to TRBJ2-7, with 9 bases that match TRBD1. The CDR3 is made up of 16 amino acids. V trimming: 3 bases; J trimming: 4 bases; junction bases outside the gene matches: 10. Germline assignment: CDR1 MNHEY and CDR2 SMNVEV (reference sequence). CDR3 nucleotide sequence: TGTGCCAGCAGTTTGTCCCCCGGGACAGGGATATACGAGCAGTACTTC. This gives the protein CASSLSPGTGIYEQYF.

This chain links TRBV28 with TRBJ2-1, with 10 bases lining up with TRBD1. V shed 3 bases, J shed 4 bases, and the junction held 6 bases outside the gene matches. The CDR3 is made up of 16 amino acids. The germline gives CDR1 MDHEN, CDR2 SYDVKM. CDR3 DNA sequence: TGTGCCAGCAGTTTGGCCGGGACAGGGGCTTACAATGAGCAGTTCTTC. Its protein is CASSLAGTGAYNEQFF.

This clonotype was recorded a few times. This chain links TRBV11-2 with TRBJ2-3; a weak D match, TRBD1 (6 bases). The ends were cut back, 4 bases at V and 5 bases at J, with 25 bases in the middle. The CDR3 is 18 amino acids. Germline lookup yields CDR1 SGHAT and CDR2 FQNNGV. The CDR3 here is CASSSFERARGWEDTQYF. The CDR3 region has the DNA TGTGCCAGCAGCTCGTTCGAGAGGGCCAGGGGATGGGAAGATACGCAGTATTTT.

This clonotype appeared a few times. J is TRBJ2-3 and V is TRBV4-1; TRBD2 matches at 9 bases. V lost 4 bases, J lost 3 bases, and 5 bases stayed unmatched. Germline V gene data show CDR1 as MGHRA and CDR2 as YSYEKL. This CDR3 contains 15 residues. CDR3 DNA: TGCGCCAGCAGCCCGATAGCGGGAGTTACAGATACGCAGTATTTT. Protein product: CASSPIAGVTDTQYF.

This clonotype was picked up a small number of times. The rearrangement uses TRBV27 and TRBJ2-1; D gene ambiguous. V dropped 7 bases and J dropped 9 bases, with 10 bases sitting between them. The CDR3 has 11 residues. From germline, CDR1 is MNHEY and CDR2 SMNVEV (reference sequence). The CDR3 here is CASTYFGEQFF. The CDR3 DNA follows: TGTGCCAGCACCTACTTCGGTGAGCAGTTCTTC.